The clone carrying this T cell receptor beta chain was found once. CDR3 length: 13 amino acids. Per the germline V gene, CDR1 is MNHEY and CDR2 is SVGAGI. V was trimmed by 6 bases and J by 6 bases, leaving 14 bases between them. Clones were read by immunoSEQ multiplex PCR, and TCRdb kept only the in-frame ones, dropping some. The sample shows around 130,000 clones, about 74% of them seen only once. The data belong to a study of blood T cell repertoires in COVID-19. Across the study: PBMCs, B-cell-depleted T cells, or T cells provided the cDNA or gDNA that made up the material.

V is TRBV6-5 and J is TRBJ1-1; a possible D gene is TRBD1 (6 bases). The clonotype was recovered from a man aged 45-65 years with acute or convalescent COVID-19. Sequencing used peripheral blood. DNA for the CDR3: TGTGCCAGCAGAACAGGGATGAAGGCTGAAGCTTTCTTT. It translates to CASRTGMKAEAFF.